Listed below are T cell receptor beta chains from one sample, sequenced in a study of CD8+CD57+ T cells in acquired aplastic anemia. One entry per CDR3 protein, called by TCRdb with MiXCR from the reads. The sample includes 300,000 or so distinct CDR3 sequences, approximately 56% of them seen just once. Sequenced: sorted CD4+, CD8+, or CD8+CD57+ T cells (not recorded which) from PBMCs. The source of these receptors is a human donor with severe aplastic anemia or a healthy control (not recorded which). Both conserved end residues are part of each CDR3. Each record gives: CDR3 protein, CDR3 DNA, J gene, clone size, V gene, D gene. The D gene is left open where the match is weak. Clone size, where shown, is once, few, many, or a class for clones that have expanded.

CSARFIGFGTEAFF,TGCAGTGCTAGGTTCATAGGGTTCGGAACTGAAGCTTTCTTT,TRBJ1-1,-,TRBV20-1,-
CASSVQSSGGAGTQYF,TGTGCCAGCAGCGTCCAAAGTAGCGGGGGGGCCGGGACCCAGTACTTC,TRBJ2-5,-,TRBV7-2,TRBD2
CASRGRSTTNEKLFF,TGTGCCAGTAGAGGCAGGTCGACAACTAATGAAAAACTGTTTTTT,TRBJ1-4,many,TRBV19,-
CASRIGTSGASETQYF,TGTGCCAGCAGGATTGGGACTAGCGGGGCCTCAGAGACCCAGTACTTC,TRBJ2-5,-,TRBV25-1,TRBD2
CASDRGDQPQHF,TGTGCCAGCGACAGGGGGGATCAGCCCCAGCATTTT,TRBJ1-5,many,TRBV2,TRBD1
CASSEGQAPYEQYF,TGCGCCAGCAGTGAAGGACAGGCGCCCTACGAGCAGTACTTC,TRBJ2-7,-,TRBV10-1,TRBD1
CASTATGGQPQHF,TGTGCCAGCACCGCGACAGGGGGGCAGCCCCAGCATTTT,TRBJ1-5,many,TRBV6-5,TRBD1
CASSPQKGLKGYTF,TGTGCCAGCAGCCCTCAAAAGGGATTGAAAGGCTACACCTTC,TRBJ1-2,-,TRBV9,-
CSVAHPGYEQYF,TGCAGCGTGGCGCATCCGGGCTACGAGCAGTACTTC,TRBJ2-7,-,TRBV29-1,-
CASSGTSWYQETQYF,TGTGCCAGCAGCGGGACTAGCTGGTACCAAGAGACCCAGTACTTC,TRBJ2-5,-,TRBV9,TRBD2
CSVEEGANEQFF,TGCAGCGTTGAAGAGGGGGCCAATGAGCAGTTCTTC,TRBJ2-1,-,TRBV29-1,-
CASSSSGTAHETQYF,TGTGCCAGCAGCTCAAGTGGTACGGCCCATGAGACCCAGTACTTC,TRBJ2-5,few,TRBV7-9,-
CASSSPWDRGTGELFF,TGTGCCAGCAGCTCGCCCTGGGACAGGGGTACCGGGGAGCTGTTTTTT,TRBJ2-2,-,TRBV5-4,TRBD1
CAASRDSRDGANVLTF,TGTGCCGCCAGCAGAGATAGTCGGGACGGGGCCAACGTCCTGACTTTC,TRBJ2-6,-,TRBV15,-
CASSQVRGREQETQYF,TGCGCCAGCAGCCAAGTCCGCGGCAGGGAGCAAGAGACCCAGTACTTC,TRBJ2-5,-,TRBV4-1,-
CASSIRGREGYGYTF,TGTGCCAGTAGTATACGCGGCAGGGAGGGCTATGGCTACACCTTC,TRBJ1-2,many,TRBV19,-
CSARRTGNTGELFF,TGCAGTGCAAGAAGAACAGGGAACACCGGGGAGCTGTTTTTT,TRBJ2-2,many,TRBV20-1,-
CASSRGTSGITDTQYF,TGTGCCAGCTCCCGCGGGACTAGCGGGATCACAGATACGCAGTATTTT,TRBJ2-3,-,TRBV2,TRBD2
CASGGYYGYTF,TGTGCCAGCGGCGGATACTATGGCTACACCTTC,TRBJ1-2,-,TRBV7-8,-
CASTDSGGAGNEQFF,TGTGCCAGCACCGATAGCGGGGGGGCAGGGAATGAGCAGTTCTTC,TRBJ2-1,-,TRBV14,TRBD2
CASSFQGTNTGELFF,TGTGCCAGCAGCTTTCAGGGCACAAACACCGGGGAGCTGTTTTTT,TRBJ2-2,many,TRBV7-9,-
CASSLAPGLVYQETQYF,TGTGCCAGCAGCTTGGCCCCAGGACTGGTGTACCAAGAGACCCAGTACTTC,TRBJ2-5,-,TRBV7-2,-
CASSQPTGGLETQYF,TGTGCCAGCAGCCAACCGACAGGGGGCTTGGAGACCCAGTACTTC,TRBJ2-5,-,TRBV5-6,TRBD1
CASSSGGASNYGYTF,TGTGCCAGCAGCTCCGGGGGGGCGTCTAACTATGGCTACACCTTC,TRBJ1-2,-,TRBV7-9,-
CSASPVTVNTEAFF,TGCAGTGCTAGCCCGGTAACCGTGAACACTGAAGCTTTCTTT,TRBJ1-1,-,TRBV20-1,-
CAIGQGDNEQFF,TGTGCCATCGGACAGGGCGACAATGAGCAGTTCTTC,TRBJ2-1,many,TRBV10-3,TRBD1
CSARRSANVNEQFF,TGCAGTGCACGGCGATCGGCAAACGTCAATGAGCAGTTCTTC,TRBJ2-1,-,TRBV20-1,-
CASSFRGLAGNTEAFF,TGTGCCAGCAGTTTCAGGGGGCTGGCGGGGAACACTGAAGCTTTCTTT,TRBJ1-1,-,TRBV12-3/TRBV12-4,TRBD1
CSAPKQGYGYTF,TGCAGTGCGCCAAAACAGGGGTATGGCTACACCTTC,TRBJ1-2,-,TRBV20-1,TRBD1
CASSQGPGAYEQYF,TGTGCCAGCAGTCAGGGCCCGGGAGCCTACGAGCAGTACTTC,TRBJ2-7,-,TRBV11-2,-
CAISEEYEAFF,TGTGCCATCAGTGAGGAGTATGAAGCTTTCTTT,TRBJ1-1,once,TRBV10-3,-
CASRPPGQQETQYF,TGCGCCAGCAGGCCTCCGGGACAGCAAGAGACCCAGTACTTC,TRBJ2-5,-,TRBV5-1,TRBD1
CASSLRDRGPFF,TGTGCCAGCAGCCTGCGGGACAGGGGACCTTTCTTT,TRBJ1-1,-,TRBV7-9,TRBD1
CASSWSLAGATYEQYF,TGCGCCAGCAGCTGGAGTTTAGCGGGAGCTACGTACGAGCAGTACTTC,TRBJ2-7,once,TRBV5-1,TRBD2
CSVEIGTGQPQHF,TGCAGCGTTGAAATAGGGACAGGACAGCCCCAGCATTTT,TRBJ1-5,many,TRBV29-1,TRBD1
CASSPSHRENNEQFF,TGTGCCAGCAGTCCGAGCCACCGGGAGAACAATGAGCAGTTCTTC,TRBJ2-1,-,TRBV9,-
CASSPLGGTGRMNTEAFF,TGTGCCAGCTCACCTCTAGGGGGCACAGGACGAATGAACACTGAAGCTTTCTTT,TRBJ1-1,-,TRBV18,TRBD1
CSVAPGANSPLHF,TGCAGCGTTGCTCCAGGCGCGAATTCACCCCTCCACTTT,TRBJ1-6,many,TRBV29-1,-
CSVDGLLGAHTEAFF,TGCAGCGTTGATGGGCTCCTGGGCGCGCACACTGAAGCTTTCTTT,TRBJ1-1,few,TRBV29-1,-
CASRQGAFTEAFF,TGTGCCAGCAGACAGGGGGCGTTCACTGAAGCTTTCTTT,TRBJ1-1,-,TRBV2,TRBD1
CASSLGQGRFYEQYF,TGTGCCAGCAGCCTCGGCCAGGGAAGGTTCTACGAGCAGTACTTC,TRBJ2-7,many,TRBV12-3/TRBV12-4,-
CASSQDSRLAGKETQYF,TGTGCCAGCAGCCAAGATTCGCGACTAGCGGGGAAGGAGACCCAGTACTTC,TRBJ2-5,many,TRBV4-2,TRBD2
CASSLVQGAETQYF,TGTGCCAGCAGCTTAGTACAGGGCGCAGAGACCCAGTACTTC,TRBJ2-5,-,TRBV7-9,-
CSARRDRAYEQYF,TGCAGTGCTAGACGGGACAGAGCCTACGAGCAGTACTTC,TRBJ2-7,-,TRBV20-1,TRBD1
CASRSRDGASIEQYF,TGTGCCAGTAGATCCAGGGACGGGGCCTCTATCGAGCAGTACTTC,TRBJ2-7,-,TRBV19,-
CASSVGRGLTEAFF,TGTGCCAGCAGCGTAGGCAGGGGGCTCACTGAAGCTTTCTTT,TRBJ1-1,-,TRBV9,TRBD1
CSAPGVTAYEQYF,TGCAGTGCTCCCGGGGTAACAGCCTACGAGCAGTACTTC,TRBJ2-7,many,TRBV20-1,-
CASTRTGELFF,TGTGCCAGCACACGGACCGGGGAGCTGTTTTTT,TRBJ2-2,-,TRBV7-9,-
CASSGLRGTEAFF,TGTGCCAGCAGTGGCCTGCGGGGGACTGAAGCTTTCTTT,TRBJ1-1,-,TRBV2,-